What follows are 25 T cell receptor beta chains derived from one specimen sequenced in a study of spatial heterogeneity in lung cancer. Study-level findings and limits: Mutation tallies in tumors tracked expanded intratumoral alpha and beta TCR counts.

Time point reported: sample taken at primary tumor resection. These receptors have no identified antigens. TCRdb used MiXCR to reprocess the 5' RACE reads, holding one entry per CDR3 protein. The table lists some 11,000 distinct CDR3 sequences, 4% to 6.5% of them singletons. The specimen comprised lung tumor tissue, sampled at surgery. These receptor sequences come from a male donor with early-stage non-small cell lung cancer.

The table lists this clonotype with many counts. A library prepared for alpha chains yielded this beta chain as an off-target read; its size is of little meaning. The chain employs TRBV20-1 and TRBJ1-5; D unresolved. This CDR3 region has 13 residues. Germline assignment: CDR1 DFQATT and CDR2 SNEGSKA (reference sequence). V was cut by 4 bases and J by 5 bases, with 12 bases left in between. DNA of the CDR3: TGCAGTGCTATCGTTCGTATGGATCAGCCCCAGCATTTT. Translation gives CSAIVRMDQPQHF.

This clonotype showed up many times. This beta chain is off target for a library built for alpha chains, so its abundance means little. J is TRBJ2-5 and V is TRBV29-1, with 14 bases identical to TRBD2. The V gene's germline CDR1 is SQVTM and CDR2 ANQGSEA. CDR3 length: 14 amino acids. The V and J ends lost 6 bases and 5 bases, in that order; junction bases with no gene match: 5. The CDR3 sequence is CSVVGLAGVETQYF. The CDR3 nucleotides read TGCAGCGTAGTGGGACTAGCGGGAGTGGAGACCCAGTACTTC.

This clonotype has at least ten counts. Since the library was made to target alpha chains, this beta chain is a stray read and its abundance is not meaningful. The V gene is TRBV27, the J gene TRBJ1-2, with D perhaps TRBD1 (5 bases). Between the trimmed V and J ends, which lost 5 bases and 3 bases, there was a span of 19 bases. The V gene's germline CDR1 is MNHEY and CDR2 SMNVEV (reference sequence). The CDR3 contains 16 residues. CDR3 protein: CASSRAGNWLDYGYTF. The CDR3 DNA follows: TGTGCCAGCAGTAGGGCAGGGAATTGGTTGGACTATGGCTACACCTTC.

This clonotype was found many times. The size of this beta chain means little, since it is a stray read in a library made for alpha chains. The genes are TRBV11-2 and TRBJ1-2; the match to TRBD1 covers 11 bases. This CDR3 region has 16 residues. V was clipped by 5 bases and J by 8 bases; unmatched bases: 13. Germline V lookup: CDR1 SGHAT, CDR2 FQNNGV. The CDR3 bases are TGTGCCAGCAGCGATATAGTCGGACAGGGGGCGCGAGGCTACACCTTC. This encodes CASSDIVGQGARGYTF.

This clonotype was recorded many times. Since the library was made to target alpha chains, this beta chain is a stray read and its abundance is not meaningful. The V call is TRBV7-6, the J call TRBJ1-4; D ambiguous. The CDR3 has 16 amino acids. CDR1 and CDR2 from the germline V gene are SGHVS and FNYEAQ. Trimming removed 5 bases from V and 4 bases from J, with 17 bases in between. The DNA for the CDR3 is TGTGCCAGCAGCGAGTCACCGGGGAGGGTTAATGAAAAACTGTTTTTT. It encodes CASSESPGRVNEKLFF.

This clonotype is medium-sized within its sample. With the library built for alpha chains, this beta chain is off target and its frequency is not meaningful. The chain couples TRBV2 to TRBJ1-4; 8 bases fit TRBD1. Germline V gives CDR1 SNHLY, CDR2 FYNNEI. J gave up 8 bases and V 6 bases, and 8 bases lay outside the gene matches. This CDR3 region has 14 residues. The CDR3 coding sequence is TGTGCCAGCAGCTTCACAGGGGGGGTCGAAAAACTGTTTTTT. Its protein is CASSFTGGVEKLFF.

This clonotype has at least ten counts. A library made for alpha chains picked up this beta chain off target, so its size means little. The rearrangement joins TRBV28 to TRBJ2-5; the D is unclear. The V end lost 5 bases, the J end lost 5 bases, and 15 bases lay between the germline ends. The germline V gene has CDR1 MDHEN and CDR2 SYDVKM. This CDR3 has 14 amino acids. The CDR3 DNA reads TGTGCCAGCAGTCGTGCTTCAAGGCCCGAGACCCAGTACTTC. It codes for CASSRASRPETQYF. Filled out from reference TRBV28 and TRBJ2-5, the complete variable domain reads DVKVTQSSRYLVKRTGEKVFLECVQDMDHENMFWYRQDPGLGLRLIYFSYDVKMKEKGDIPEGYSVSREKKERFSLILESASTNQTSMYLCASSRASRPETQYFGPGTRLLVL.

This clonotype was counted ten times or more. This beta chain is an off-target read within a library intended for alpha chains, so its frequency means little. The V call is TRBV4-1, the J call TRBJ1-6; D possibly corresponds to TRBD1 (6 bases). This CDR3 is built from 19 residues. The V end lost 4 bases, the J end lost 0 bases, and 19 bases lay between the germline ends. Germline V gene sequence: CDR1 MGHRA, CDR2 YSYEKL. CDR3 loop: CASSRMGHYYSSYNSPLHF. CDR3 in DNA: TGCGCCAGCAGCCGGATGGGACACTACTACAGCTCCTATAATTCACCCCTCCACTTT.

This clonotype has ten or more counts. This beta chain was picked up by a library intended for alpha chains and is off target, so its count carries little meaning. The chain combines TRBV28 with TRBJ1-1; the D is unclear. Trimming removed 2 bases at V and 7 bases at J, with 8 bases between. Germline V CDR1 and CDR2: MDHEN, SYDVKM. This CDR3 comprises 12 residues. For the CDR3, the DNA is TGTGCCAGCAGTTTAGCACAGATTGAAGCTTTCTTT. This codes for CASSLAQIEAFF. The whole variable domain, remainder taken from reference TRBV28 and TRBJ1-1, is DVKVTQSSRYLVKRTGEKVFLECVQDMDHENMFWYRQDPGLGLRLIYFSYDVKMKEKGDIPEGYSVSREKKERFSLILESASTNQTSMYLCASSLAQIEAFFGQGTRLTVV.

By share, this clonotype ranks as medium-sized. The library was prepared for alpha chains; this beta chain is a stray read, so its frequency means little. The V call is TRBV29-1, the J call TRBJ2-1; D is tentatively TRBD1 or TRBD2 (7 bases each). V shed 7 bases and J shed 6 bases, with 13 bases lying between them. CDR1 is SQVTM and CDR2 is ANQGSEA in the germline V gene. The CDR3 runs to 12 residues. CDR3 coding DNA: TGCAGCGCCCAGGGGGGGGCCAATGAGCAGTTCTTC. This codes for CSAQGGANEQFF.

This clonotype showed up just a few times. The library was designed around alpha chains, so this beta chain is a stray read whose abundance carries little weight. This sequence joins TRBV11-3 and TRBJ2-5, with TRBD2 as a possible D gene (7 bases). Germline CDR1 and CDR2: SGHNT and YENEEA. CDR3 size: 15 residues. V lost 5 bases to trimming and J lost 3 bases, with 16 bases between them. In DNA form, the CDR3 reads TGTGCCAGCAGCCCGGGACAAGCGGGGAAAGAGACCCAGTACTTC. This sequence encodes CASSPGQAGKETQYF.

The table lists this clonotype with a few counts. This beta chain is an off-target read within a library intended for alpha chains, so its frequency means little. The chain's CDR3 is CAPTVQGAYGYTF. The CDR3 DNA follows: TGCGCCCCTACGGTACAGGGGGCTTATGGCTACACCTTC. This chain uses TRBV20-1 with TRBJ1-2, with 9 bases lining up with TRBD1. Germline lookup yields CDR1 DFQATT and CDR2 SNEGSKA (reference sequence). The CDR3 loop spans 13 amino acids.

Ten or more counts support this clonotype. In a library made to pick up alpha chains, this beta chain is a stray read with a size that means little. This chain links TRBV20-1 with TRBJ2-7; 10 nucleotides agree with TRBD2. CDR1 DFQATT and CDR2 SNEGSKA come from the germline V gene (reference sequence). This CDR3 has 16 amino acids. V lost 6 bases and J lost 3; bases outside the gene matches: 14. CDR3 sequence: CSAGLAGGSKDYEQYF. The CDR3 DNA reads as TGCAGTGCCGGGTTAGCGGGAGGTTCTAAAGACTACGAGCAGTACTTC.

Many counts were recorded for this clonotype. For a library built for alpha chains, this beta chain is a stray read; little rests on its size. The chain is built from TRBV12-3 or TRBV12-4 and TRBJ2-2; 9 nucleotides agree with TRBD1. The CDR3 has 15 residues. The V and J ends lost 3 bases and 6 bases, in that order; junction bases with no gene match: 5. The CDR3: CASSFETGGAGELFF. The CDR3 region has the DNA TGTGCCAGCAGTTTCGAGACAGGGGGTGCCGGGGAGCTGTTTTTT.

This clonotype was picked up a small number of times. Since a much larger clone is just one base distant, this may be a read error. This beta chain is a stray sequence in a library constructed for alpha chains; its clone size is not meaningful. The V gene is TRBV5-1, the J gene TRBJ2-2; D is possibly TRBD2 (5 bases). The CDR3 covers 14 residues. Trimming stripped 0 bases from V and 6 bases from J, with 9 bases between. Germline CDR1 is SGHRS and CDR2 is YFSETQ. This chain's CDR3 is CASSLVLVAGELFF. CDR3 DNA: TGCGCCAGCAGCTTGGTACTAGTAGCCGGGGAGCTGTTTTTT.

This clonotype is labeled as medium-sized (0.01 to 0.1%). A library prepared for alpha chains yielded this beta chain as an off-target read; its size is of little meaning. V and J are TRBV5-5 and TRBJ2-2; a possible D gene is TRBD2 (5 bases). V was pared by 2 bases and J by 1 base, with 9 bases between. CDR1 and CDR2 from the germline V gene are SGHKS and YYEKEE (reference sequence). The CDR3 totals 15 residues. CDR3: CASSFQRLNTGELFF. Here the CDR3 DNA reads TGTGCCAGCAGCTTTCAGCGGCTGAACACCGGGGAGCTGTTTTTT.

This clonotype is medium-sized (0.01 to 0.1%) within its sample. A library prepared for alpha chains yielded this beta chain as an off-target read; its size is of little meaning. The chain carries TRBV24-1 and TRBJ1-5; 8 bases fit TRBD1. The CDR3 totals 15 residues. V shed 4 bases and J 7 bases; nucleotides not matched to a gene: 8. The germline gives CDR1 KGHDR, CDR2 SFDVKD. The CDR3 nucleotides are TGTGCCACCAGTGACACCGGACAGGGCGGACAGCCCCAGCATTTT. This sequence encodes CATSDTGQGGQPQHF.

This clonotype occurred a few times. This beta chain slipped into a library made for alpha chains as a stray read, so its size is not meaningful. This rearrangement joins TRBV7-6 to TRBJ2-3, with 9 bases that match TRBD2. Germline V gene lookup returns CDR1 SGHVS and CDR2 FNYEAQ. V lost 5 bases to trimming and J lost 0 bases; unmatched junction nucleotides: 3. This CDR3 has 15 amino acids. The CDR3 protein is CASSPSGGSTDTQYF. The CDR3 nucleotides read TGTGCCAGCAGCCCCAGCGGGGGGAGCACAGATACGCAGTATTTT.

A few counts support this clonotype. A library made for alpha chains picked up this beta chain off target, so its size means little. The chain carries TRBV11-2 and TRBJ1-1; 7 bases are a match to TRBD1. The CDR3 spans 14 residues. V was clipped by 4 bases and J by 5 bases; unmatched bases: 7. CDR1 SGHAT and CDR2 FQNNGV come from the germline V gene. The DNA of the CDR3 is TGTGCCAGCAGCTCATACAGGGGTCCGACTGAAGCTTTCTTT. Translating gives CASSSYRGPTEAFF.

As regards this clonotype: The library was prepared for alpha chains; this beta chain is a stray read, so its frequency means little. V usage is TRBV30 and J usage is TRBJ1-3; TRBD1 might be the D (6 bases). Trimming stripped 4 bases from V and 4 bases from J, with 11 bases between. Germline V gives CDR1 GTSNPN, CDR2 SVGIG (reference sequence). The CDR3 spans 13 residues. CDR3 nucleotides: TGTGCCTGGAACCCGGGGACAGGAAACACCATATATTTT. Amino acid sequence: CAWNPGTGNTIYF.

By share of the sample, this clonotype is medium-sized (0.01 to 0.1%). This beta chain is a stray read from a library made for alpha chains; its abundance is not meaningful. V usage is TRBV11-2 and J usage is TRBJ2-3, with TRBD2 as a possible D gene (6 bases). CDR1 and CDR2 from the germline V gene are SGHAT and FQNNGV. The CDR3 has 16 residues. Trimming left V 1 base short and J 3 bases short, with 14 bases between. CDR3 DNA sequence: TGTGCCAGCAGCTTAGTAGGCGGGACGGGGACAGATACGCAGTATTTT. This codes for CASSLVGGTGTDTQYF.

In this sample, this clonotype turned up many times. With the library built for alpha chains, this beta chain is off target and its frequency is not meaningful. The chain carries TRBV29-1 and TRBJ2-7, with D tentatively TRBD1 (6 bases). The CDR3 covers 13 residues. Deletions cut 4 bases from V and 7 bases from J, with 17 bases between. Germline V gives CDR1 SQVTM, CDR2 ANQGSEA. This CDR3 is CSVVTGSGGEQYF. CDR3 nucleotide sequence: TGCAGCGTTGTTACAGGGTCTGGCGGGGAGCAGTACTTC.

On this clonotype itself: With the library built for alpha chains, this beta chain is off target and its frequency is not meaningful. J is TRBJ2-3 and V is TRBV14, with D possibly matching TRBD1 (5 bases). The CDR3 length is 14 residues. Trimming left V 4 bases short and J 3 bases short, with 11 bases between. Germline V gene lookup returns CDR1 SGHDN and CDR2 FVKESK. The CDR3 here is CASSPRTLTDTQYF. CDR3 sequence (DNA): TGTGCCAGCAGCCCCCGGACATTGACAGATACGCAGTATTTT.

This clonotype has ten or more counts. Since it is a stray read in a library aimed at alpha chains, this beta chain has a size that is not meaningful. The chain combines TRBV18 with TRBJ1-1; maybe TRBD1 (5 bases). This CDR3 has 13 residues. V was cut by 3 bases and J by 1 base, with 6 bases left in between. Germline-derived CDR1 and CDR2 are KGHSH and LQKENI. The CDR3 spells CASSPDTNTEAFF. Written as DNA, the CDR3 is TGTGCCAGCTCACCGGACACGAACACTGAAGCTTTCTTT.

In this sample, this clonotype turned up many times. This beta chain is a stray sequence in a library constructed for alpha chains; its clone size is not meaningful. The chain joins TRBV20-1 to TRBJ2-3; TRBD2 might be the D (5 bases). V lost 6 bases and J 4 bases, leaving 14 bases between the germline ends. This CDR3 spans 13 amino acids. In germline, CDR1 is DFQATT, CDR2 SNEGSKA (reference sequence). The CDR3 region is CSALRAGPDTQYF. In nucleotides, the CDR3 is TGCAGTGCCCTGAGGGCAGGACCAGATACGCAGTATTTT.